These T cell receptor beta chains were read from a single sample in a study of blood T cell repertoires in COVID-19. TCRdb keeps only in-frame clones here, not all; method: immunoSEQ multiplex PCR. The profile shows hundreds of thousands of clones, around 89% of them singletons. Sequenced: peripheral blood. The receptors were gathered from a woman in her 30s with acute or convalescent COVID-19. The CDR3 runs from the conserved cysteine through the conserved F or W. A D gene is named only where the DNA matches it firmly. Rows give clone size only sometimes, using once, few, many, or a class for an expanded clone.

clone size	J gene	V gene	D gene	CDR3 protein	CDR3 DNA
.	TRBJ1-6	TRBV6-1	.	CASSESLLSPLHF	TGTGCCAGCAGTGAATCCCTTCTGTCACCCCTCCACTTT
.	TRBJ1-2	TRBV7-3	TRBD1	CASSRQGVSGYTF	TGTGCCAGCAGCCGACAGGGGGTGAGCGGCTACACCTTC
.	TRBJ1-4	TRBV7-9	TRBD1	CASSSQGSNEKLFF	TGTGCCAGCAGTTCACAGGGGTCTAATGAAAAACTGTTTTTT
.	TRBJ1-2	TRBV9	TRBD1	CASSARDRGYTF	TGTGCCAGCAGCGCCCGGGACAGAGGCTACACCTTC
.	TRBJ2-7	TRBV2	TRBD1	CASSRDRVNEQYF	TGTGCCAGCAGCCGGGACAGGGTGAACGAGCAGTACTTC
.	TRBJ1-1	TRBV19	TRBD1	CAAKPDRGGTEAFF	TGTGCCGCCAAACCGGACAGGGGAGGCACTGAAGCTTTCTTT
.	TRBJ2-2	TRBV7-7	TRBD2	CASSLAGWGGFGELFF	TGTGCCAGCAGCTTAGCAGGTTGGGGGGGGTTCGGGGAGCTGTTTTTT
.	TRBJ1-1	TRBV9	TRBD1	CASSVGGQGAEAFF	TGTGCCAGCAGCGTAGGGGGACAGGGGGCTGAAGCTTTCTTT
.	TRBJ2-4	TRBV4-1	TRBD1	CASSTGVVAKNIQYF	TGCGCCAGCAGCACAGGGGTAGTAGCCAAAAACATTCAGTACTTC
.	TRBJ1-3	TRBV13	.	CASSLAGLLENTIYF	TGTGCCAGCAGCTTAGCAGGGCTTCTTGAAAACACCATATATTTT
once	TRBJ1-2	TRBV5-6	.	CASSLRANYGYTF	TGTGCCAGCAGTCTCCGGGCTAACTATGGCTACACCTTC
few	TRBJ2-2	TRBV10-1	.	CASSQGVSGELFF	TGCGCCAGCAGCCAGGGCGTCTCCGGGGAGCTGTTTTTT
.	TRBJ2-2	TRBV5-4	.	CASSLPWGEAGELFF	TGTGCCAGCAGCTTGCCTTGGGGGGAGGCCGGGGAGCTGTTTTTT
.	TRBJ2-3	TRBV11-2	.	CASSLIYGDTQYF	TGTGCCAGCAGCTTAATTTACGGGGATACGCAGTATTTT
once	TRBJ2-7	TRBV29-1	.	CSVEIRPPVYEQYF	TGCAGCGTTGAAATCAGGCCCCCCGTCTACGAGCAGTACTTC
.	TRBJ1-1	TRBV28	.	CASARGFWNTEAFF	TGTGCCAGTGCGAGGGGGTTCTGGAACACTGAAGCTTTCTTT
once	TRBJ2-1	TRBV3-1/TRBV3-2	.	CASRSSGDEQFF	TGTGCCTCCCGTAGTAGCGGCGATGAGCAGTTCTTC
.	TRBJ1-4	TRBV27	TRBD1	CASSTSLRGANEKLFF	TGTGCCAGCAGTACCAGCCTCAGGGGGGCTAATGAAAAACTGTTTTTT
.	TRBJ1-5	TRBV7-2	.	CASSLEAGLNQPQHF	TGTGCCAGCAGCTTAGAAGCAGGGCTCAATCAGCCCCAGCATTTT
.	TRBJ1-6	TRBV27	.	CASSYRSPGSLHF	TGTGCCAGCAGCTATAGGTCCCCTGGGAGCCTCCACTTT
.	TRBJ2-3	TRBV27	TRBD2	CASSFAGGPADTQYF	TGTGCCAGCAGTTTCGCGGGGGGGCCGGCAGATACGCAGTATTTT
.	TRBJ1-2	TRBV6-5	.	CASSQEPNYGYTF	TGTGCCAGCAGCCAGGAACCGAACTATGGCTACACCTTC
.	TRBJ1-6	TRBV5-8	.	CASSSDRGTRDSPLHF	TGTGCCAGCAGCTCCGACCGGGGAACACGGGATTCACCCCTCCACTTT
.	TRBJ2-1	TRBV30	.	CAWKEGPYNEQFF	TGTGCCTGGAAGGAGGGGCCGTACAATGAGCAGTTCTTC
.	TRBJ2-2	TRBV5-8	.	CASSVRLAGGTGELFF	TGTGCCAGCAGCGTACGCCTGGCGGGCGGGACCGGGGAGCTGTTTTTT
.	TRBJ1-2	TRBV5-1	TRBD1	CASSLADRDFHGYTF	TGCGCCAGCAGCTTGGCCGACAGGGATTTTCATGGCTACACCTTC
.	TRBJ2-1	TRBV6-2/TRBV6-3	.	CASSPGSRSYNEQFF	TGTGCCAGCAGTCCCGGGTCCCGTAGTTACAATGAGCAGTTCTTC
.	TRBJ2-1	TRBV25-1	TRBD1	CASSDLQGGFF	TGTGCCAGCAGTGACCTACAGGGGGGGTTCTTC
.	TRBJ2-4	TRBV28	.	CASSLGRAQNIQYF	TGTGCCAGCAGTTTGGGCAGGGCTCAAAACATTCAGTACTTC
.	TRBJ1-6	TRBV15	TRBD1	CATSRGDRDNSPLHF	TGTGCCACCAGCAGGGGGGACAGGGATAATTCACCCCTCCACTTT
once	TRBJ2-3	TRBV5-4	TRBD2	CASSLDGLSGGRTDTQYF	TGTGCCAGCAGCTTGGACGGGTTAAGCGGGGGCCGCACAGATACGCAGTATTTT
once	TRBJ1-1	TRBV18	TRBD1	CASTGGLNTEAFF	TGTGCCAGCACAGGGGGCCTGAACACTGAAGCTTTCTTT
once	TRBJ2-1	TRBV2	.	CASSEVKNKQFF	TGTGCCAGCAGTGAAGTTAAAAATAAGCAGTTCTTC
.	TRBJ1-5	TRBV7-8	TRBD1	CASSLAPGQAFNQPQHF	TGTGCCAGCAGCTTAGCGCCGGGACAGGCATTTAATCAGCCCCAGCATTTT
.	TRBJ1-5	TRBV4-1	.	CASSQRDNQPQHF	TGCGCCAGCAGCCAGAGGGACAATCAGCCCCAGCATTTT
.	TRBJ2-1	TRBV9	TRBD2	CASSAGTSGTNEQFF	TGTGCCAGCAGCGCCGGGACTAGCGGAACCAATGAGCAGTTCTTC
.	TRBJ2-2	TRBV2	TRBD2	CASMERRGGETQGTGELFF	TGTGCCAGCATGGAGCGGCGCGGGGGGGAGACACAGGGGACCGGGGAGCTGTTTTTT
.	TRBJ2-2	TRBV6-6	.	CASSYTREGGTGELFF	TGTGCCAGCAGTTACACAAGGGAAGGGGGCACCGGGGAGCTGTTTTTT
.	TRBJ1-3	TRBV3-1/TRBV3-2	.	CASSQANSGNTIYF	TGTGCCAGCAGCCAAGCCAACTCTGGAAACACCATATATTTT
.	TRBJ2-3	TRBV7-6	TRBD1	CASSPVPGQGVDTQYF	TGTGCCAGCAGCCCCGTCCCGGGACAGGGGGTAGATACGCAGTATTTT
.	TRBJ2-5	TRBV5-4	TRBD2	CASSDGTSGGIETQYF	TGTGCCAGCAGCGACGGGACTAGCGGGGGGATAGAGACCCAGTACTTC
.	TRBJ2-2	TRBV4-1	TRBD2	CASSQGASGGTNLNTGELFF	TGCGCCAGCAGCCAAGGGGCTAGCGGGGGGACGAACTTGAACACCGGGGAGCTGTTTTTT
.	TRBJ2-2	TRBV7-9	.	CASSESAYRVSDTGELFF	TGTGCCAGCAGCGAATCAGCGTACCGGGTCTCGGACACCGGGGAGCTGTTTTTT
.	TRBJ2-7	TRBV7-9	TRBD1	CASSLPGTASYEQYF	TGTGCCAGCAGCCTCCCCGGGACAGCCTCCTACGAGCAGTACTTC
.	TRBJ2-7	TRBV11-2	.	CASSPSGEQYF	TGTGCCAGCAGCCCCAGCGGCGAGCAGTACTTC
once	TRBJ2-5	TRBV29-1	TRBD2	CSVGTSVETQYF	TGCAGCGTCGGGACTAGCGTGGAGACCCAGTACTTC
.	TRBJ1-1	TRBV5-1	.	CASSLWGGTEAFF	TGCGCCAGCAGCTTGTGGGGCGGCACTGAAGCTTTCTTT
.	TRBJ2-7	TRBV5-8	.	CASSPGWGENEQYF	TGTGCCAGCAGCCCAGGTTGGGGAGAGAACGAGCAGTACTTC
.	TRBJ1-1	TRBV18	.	CASSPGEYTEAFF	TGTGCCAGCTCACCAGGGGAGTATACTGAAGCTTTCTTT
.	TRBJ1-2	TRBV6-6	TRBD1	CASSPMINDRAVDIRYGYTF	TGTGCCAGCAGTCCTATGATCAATGACAGGGCTGTGGATATTAGATATGGCTACACCTTC
.	TRBJ1-4	TRBV5-1	TRBD1	CASSSTGGPGEKLFF	TGCGCCAGCAGCTCTACAGGGGGACCGGGGGAAAAACTGTTTTTT
.	TRBJ2-5	TRBV5-5	.	CASSLSGVETQYF	TGTGCCAGCAGCTTGTCAGGGGTGGAGACCCAGTACTTC
few	TRBJ1-6	TRBV6-1	.	CASSEVRSNYSPLHF	TGTGCCAGCAGTGAAGTGCGGAGCAATTATTCACCCCTCCACTTT
.	TRBJ1-2	TRBV7-9	TRBD1	CASSADRVGGYTF	TGTGCCAGCAGTGCTGACAGGGTTGGTGGCTACACCTTC
.	TRBJ1-2	TRBV6-5	TRBD1	CASSPGTGKNGYTF	TGTGCCAGCAGTCCCGGGACAGGGAAAAATGGCTACACCTTC
.	TRBJ1-2	TRBV11-2	TRBD1	CASSWGQLYGYTF	TGTGCCAGCAGCTGGGGACAGCTCTATGGCTACACCTTC
.	TRBJ1-5	TRBV27	.	CASSSWGGSNQPQHF	TGTGCCAGCAGTTCCTGGGGGGGGTCGAATCAGCCCCAGCATTTT